Listed here is a single T cell receptor (beta chain). The data originate from a study of T cell responses to AZD1222 COVID-19 vaccine. This table comes from immunoSEQ multiplex PCR, and its TCRdb copy is limited to in-frame clones, with some not included. The sample contains 130,000 to 150,000 clones, about 86% of which appear only once. Doses given second, at about 4 or about 12 weeks, were pooled. The CDR3 is made up of 14 amino acids. Trimming cost V 3 bases and J 8 bases; bases outside gene matches: 4. The germline CDR1 and CDR2 sequences are SGHRS and YFSETQ. The TCR was taken from an adult who received the AZD1222 COVID-19 vaccine. This rearrangement joins TRBV5-1 to TRBJ1-6, with 8 bases lining up with TRBD1. The starting material was peripheral blood, obtained 28 days after the second AZD1222 dose. The CDR3 loop reads CASSWGQADSPLHF. Written as DNA, the CDR3 is TGCGCCAGCAGCTGGGGACAGGCGGATTCACCCCTCCACTTT.